What follows are 6 T cell receptor beta chains derived from one specimen sequenced in a study of blood T cell repertoires in COVID-19. Data came from immunoSEQ multiplex PCR; TCRdb stores just in-frame clones and leaves some out. The sample consists of about 40,000 clones, about four fifths of them appearing once. Specimen: peripheral blood. These receptors originate from a man at least 80 years old with active or convalescent COVID-19.

This chain uses TRBV28 with TRBJ1-2; 7 bases are shared with TRBD1. Trimming took 10 bases from V and 9 from J; bases not matched to a gene: 8. Germline CDR1 and CDR2: MDHEN and SYDVKM. CDR3 length: 11 amino acids. The CDR3 is CATRGGRSYTF. CDR3 DNA: TGTGCCACCAGGGGGGGTAGGAGCTACACCTTC.

The chain is built from TRBV9 and TRBJ2-5; 16 bases are shared with TRBD2. J was trimmed by 5 bases and V by 2 bases; bases with no gene match: 9. The CDR3 is 18 residues long. The germline CDR1 and CDR2 sequences are SGDLS and YYNGEE. The CDR3 bases are TGTGCCAGCAGCGTGGGACTAGCGGGGGGGTGGTTCCAGGAGACCCAGTACTTC. Translating it yields CASSVGLAGGWFQETQYF.

The chain employs TRBV15 and TRBJ2-3; TRBD1 agrees at 7 bases. Germline V lookup: CDR1 LNHNV, CDR2 YYDKDF (reference sequence). Trimming at V came to 1 base and at J to 3 bases, leaving 4 bases not matched to a gene. The CDR3 has 15 residues. CDR3 amino acids: CATSRGGGWTDTQYF. The CDR3 coding sequence is TGTGCCACCAGCAGAGGAGGGGGCTGGACAGATACGCAGTATTTT.

The chain uses TRBV21-1 and TRBJ1-1. TRBV21-1 is a pseudogene segment. This CDR3 contains 13 residues. The CDR3 here is CASSKRVLHEAFF. The CDR3 DNA is TGTGCCAGCAGCAAGAGGGTTCTCCATGAAGCTTTCTTT.

This clone was seen once. This chain uses TRBV5-1 with TRBJ2-1; 9 bases line up with TRBD2. V shed 5 bases and J 10 bases; nucleotides not matched to a gene: 7. This CDR3 has 13 residues. Germline CDR1 is SGHRS and CDR2 is YFSETQ. CDR3 sequence reads: CASRASGTAEQFF. As DNA, the CDR3 is TGCGCCAGCAGGGCTAGCGGGACGGCCGAGCAGTTCTTC.

A few counts support this clone. In DNA form, the CDR3 reads TGTGCCAGCAGTCCTTTTCTCGGGTTTAGCGGGAGCCCGAACACCGGGGAGCTGTTTTTT. Its protein is CASSPFLGFSGSPNTGELFF. The rearrangement uses TRBV28 and TRBJ2-2, with 9 bases lining up with TRBD2. V shed 5 bases, J shed 0 bases, and the junction held 16 bases outside the gene matches. The germline CDR1 and CDR2 sequences are MDHEN and SYDVKM. The CDR3 runs to 20 residues. Complete variable domain (other parts from reference TRBV28 and TRBJ2-2): DVKVTQSSRYLVKRTGEKVFLECVQDMDHENMFWYRQDPGLGLRLIYFSYDVKMKEKGDIPEGYSVSREKKERFSLILESASTNQTSMYLCASSPFLGFSGSPNTGELFFGEGSRLTVL.